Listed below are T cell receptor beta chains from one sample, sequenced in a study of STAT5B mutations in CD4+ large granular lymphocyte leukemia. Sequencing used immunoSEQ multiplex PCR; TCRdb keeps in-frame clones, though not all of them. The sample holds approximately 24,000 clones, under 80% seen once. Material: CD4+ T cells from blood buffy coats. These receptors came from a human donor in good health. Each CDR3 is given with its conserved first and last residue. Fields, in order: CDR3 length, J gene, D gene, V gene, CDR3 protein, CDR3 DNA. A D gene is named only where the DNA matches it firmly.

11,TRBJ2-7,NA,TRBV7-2,CASSLAREQYF,TGTGCCAGCAGCTTAGCCCGCGAGCAGTACTTC
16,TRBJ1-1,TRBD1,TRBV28,CASSPLGGRANTEAFF,TGTGCCAGCAGTCCCCTAGGGGGCAGGGCCAACACTGAAGCTTTCTTT
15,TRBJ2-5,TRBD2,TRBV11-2,CASSHNSGGAETQYF,TGTGCCAGCAGCCACAATAGCGGGGGGGCGGAGACCCAGTACTTC
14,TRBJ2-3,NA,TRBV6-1,CASSEPGWGDTQYF,TGTGCCAGCAGTGAACCGGGGTGGGGAGATACGCAGTATTTT
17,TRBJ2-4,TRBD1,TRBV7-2,CASSLDRGLGAKNIQYF,TGTGCCAGCAGCTTAGACAGGGGGCTAGGAGCCAAAAACATTCAGTACTTC
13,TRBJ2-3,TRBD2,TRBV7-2,CATSGGPRDTQYF,TGTGCCACGTCGGGGGGGCCGCGAGATACGCAGTATTTT
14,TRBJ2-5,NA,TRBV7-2,CASSLAGGSETQYF,TGTGCCAGCAGCTTAGCAGGGGGTTCAGAGACCCAGTACTTC
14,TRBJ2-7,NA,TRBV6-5,CASSYSNSQYEQYF,TGTGCCAGCAGTTACTCTAACAGCCAATACGAGCAGTACTTC
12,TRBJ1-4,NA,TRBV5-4,CASSPMGEKLFF,TGTGCCAGCAGCCCAATGGGTGAAAAACTGTTTTTT
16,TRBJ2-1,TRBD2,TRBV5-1,CASSYDLAGVANEQFF,TGCGCCAGCAGCTATGATCTAGCGGGGGTTGCAAATGAGCAGTTCTTC
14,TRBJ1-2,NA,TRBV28,CASRSAGTSYGYTF,TGTGCCAGCAGGTCAGCCGGGACATCATATGGCTACACCTTC
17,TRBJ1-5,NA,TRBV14,CASSQVSRAASNQPQHF,TGTGCCAGCAGCCAAGTCTCCAGGGCCGCTAGCAATCAGCCCCAGCATTTT
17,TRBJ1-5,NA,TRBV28,CASIPPPGPGGNQPQHF,TGTGCCAGCATTCCCCCACCGGGACCGGGGGGCAATCAGCCCCAGCATTTT
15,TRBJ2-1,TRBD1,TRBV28,CASSTRDRGSHEQFF,TGTGCCAGCAGTACCCGGGACAGGGGTTCCCATGAGCAGTTCTTC